The 18 T cell receptor beta chains below all came from one sample that was sequenced in a study of blood T cells in healthy people across ages (dated by TCRdb to between 2015 and 2016). The library came from 5' RACE. The reads were generated on an Illumina HiSeq 2500. A second roughly 7 to 11 cycle PCR used a sample-barcoded 5' primer and a J-beta primer mix. The public reads were reprocessed in TCRdb via fastp at Q25 and MiXCR, keeping in-frame beta chains. Records with the same CDR3 protein are collapsed into one entry carrying the most frequent genes and DNA. The sample table contains roughly 500,000 distinct CDR3 sequences; only one count was recorded for 25% to 30% of them. The top ten hold under 20% of the sample. Input material: blood. These receptors originate from a woman in her 70s in good health.

This chain joins TRBV30 and TRBJ2-7; TRBD1 might be the D (5 bases). The germline V and J ends were trimmed by 0 bases and 0 bases, with 9 bases remaining between them. Looked up from germline, CDR1 is GTSNPN and CDR2 is SVGIG (reference sequence). This CDR3 is built from 14 residues. The CDR3 loop reads CAWSVQVFSYEQYF. The CDR3 DNA reads as TGTGCCTGGAGTGTACAGGTTTTCTCCTACGAGCAGTACTTC. Together with reference TRBV30 and TRBJ2-7, the CDR3 gives the full variable domain: SQTIHQWPATLVQPVGSPLSLECTVEGTSNPNLYWYRQAAGRGLQLLFYSVGIGQISSEVPQNLSASRPQDRQFILSSKKLLLSDSGFYLCAWSVQVFSYEQYFGPGTRLTVT.

With respect to this clonotype: With a much larger clone just one base away, this may be a read error. This rearrangement joins TRBV7-9 to TRBJ2-5, with D hard to call. Germline V gene data show CDR1 as SEHNR and CDR2 as FQNEAQ (reference sequence). V gave up 5 bases and J gave up 3 bases, with 4 bases separating them. CDR3 size: 11 residues. The CDR3 is CASSHEETQYF. In DNA, the CDR3 is TGTGCCAGCAGCCACGAAGAGACCCAGTACTTC. The entire variable domain, with the rest obtained from reference TRBV7-9 and TRBJ2-5, is as follows: DTGVSQNPRHKITKRGQNVTFRCDPISEHNRLYWYRQTLGQGPEFLTYFQNEAQLEKSRLLSDRFSAERPKGSFSTLEIQRTEQGDSAMYLCASSHEETQYFGPGTRLLVL.

Of note for this clonotype: A much larger clone is a single base away; this may be a read error. The chain combines TRBV5-8 with TRBJ1-4; unclear D gene. Germline-derived CDR1 and CDR2 are SGHTS and YDEGEE. The CDR3 has 14 residues. The CDR3 loop is CASSSGSANEKLSF. For the CDR3, the DNA is TGTGCCAGCAGCTCCGGGTCGGCTAATGAAAAACTGTCTTTT.

This clonotype was counted a single time. One end of the junction varies from germline; a read error may be responsible. The chain links TRBV18 to TRBJ2-7; 9 bases align to TRBD1. The V gene's germline CDR1 is KGHSH and CDR2 LQKENI. The CDR3 is made up of 13 amino acids. The CDR3 nucleotides are TGTGCCAGCTCGCCACAGGACAGGGGCGAGCCGTACTTC. It is translated as CASSPQDRGEPYF.

This clonotype occurred a few times. V gene TRBV28 combines with J gene TRBJ1-2; 7 bases line up with TRBD1. The V segment lost 7 bases and the J segment 4 bases; nucleotides outside the gene matches: 12. The CDR3 length is 15 residues. CDR1 and CDR2 (germline): MDHEN, SYDVKM. The CDR3 sequence is CASTQGDPRSYGYTF. The CDR3, as DNA: TGTGCCAGCACCCAGGGGGACCCTAGAAGCTATGGCTACACCTTC.

This clonotype was seen just once. The genes are TRBV20-1 and TRBJ1-4; unclear D gene. Germline V gene sequence: CDR1 DFQATT, CDR2 SNEGSKA (reference sequence). This CDR3 comprises 18 residues. With 0 bases removed from V and 4 bases from J, the gap between germline ends came to 21 bases. The CDR3 loop is CSARESGHTPGGNEKLFF. The CDR3 nucleotides are TGCAGTGCTAGAGAAAGCGGTCACACGCCTGGTGGTAATGAAAAACTGTTTTTT.

A few counts support this clonotype. The V gene is TRBV7-9, the J gene TRBJ2-5; a weak D match, TRBD1 (5 bases). The CDR3 runs 16 residues. Germline V gene lookup returns CDR1 SEHNR and CDR2 FQNEAQ (reference sequence). Trimming removed 5 bases from V and 5 bases from J, with 21 bases in between. The CDR3 region has the DNA TGTGCCAGCAGCCCGCCCCCTCTCCAGGGTGTTGAGACCCAGTACTTC. This codes for CASSPPPLQGVETQYF.

The genes are TRBV4-3 and TRBJ2-7, with 11 bases that match TRBD1. V gave up 4 bases and J gave up 2 bases; unmatched junction bases: 4. CDR3 length: 15 amino acids. The germline V gene encodes CDR1 LGHNA and CDR2 YSLEER. The CDR3 loop reads CASSPAGQGAYEQYF. CDR3 sequence (DNA): TGCGCCAGCAGCCCTGCGGGACAGGGGGCCTACGAGCAGTACTTC.

V usage is TRBV19 and J usage is TRBJ2-2; D gene uncertain. Trimming left V 7 bases short and J 0 bases short, with 15 bases between. The CDR3 is 16 residues long. Germline loops: CDR1 LNHDA, CDR2 SQIVND (reference sequence). In DNA form, the CDR3 reads TGTGCCAGTACCCTTAGAGGTACCGCGAACACCGGGGAGCTGTTTTTT. The encoded protein is CASTLRGTANTGELFF.

V is TRBV20-1 and J is TRBJ2-1; D unclear. The CDR3 is 14 residues long. Germline assignment: CDR1 DFQATT and CDR2 SNEGSKA (reference sequence). V was trimmed by 4 bases and J by 0 bases, leaving 10 bases between them. The CDR3 bases are TGCAGTGCTACCGAAGCAAGCTCCTACAATGAGCAGTTCTTC. It encodes CSATEASSYNEQFF.

In its sample, this clonotype was seen a few times. V and J are TRBV20-1 and TRBJ1-1; D might be TRBD1 (6 bases). Germline CDR1 DFQATT, CDR2 SNEGSKA (reference sequence). This CDR3 contains 14 residues. The V end lost 5 bases, the J end lost 1 base, and 14 bases lay between the germline ends. Here the CDR3 DNA reads TGCAGTGCTTACAGGGTCCTGGGGAACACTGAAGCTTTCTTT. Its protein product is CSAYRVLGNTEAFF.

The chain joins TRBV29-1 to TRBJ2-5, with D possibly being TRBD1 (7 bases). The closer fit of TRBJ2-7 to the DNA end suggests the J call may be wrong. The CDR3 contains 13 residues. Germline assignment: CDR1 SQVTM and CDR2 ANQGSEA. Written as DNA, the CDR3 is TGCAGCGTTTCCAGGGGGGCCAAAAACGAGCAGTACTTC. It yields the protein CSVSRGAKNEQYF.

Many counts were recorded for this clonotype. J is TRBJ1-2 and V is TRBV20-1; 8 bases map to TRBD1. CDR3 size: 13 residues. Germline-derived CDR1 and CDR2 are DFQATT and SNEGSKA (reference sequence). V lost 3 bases to trimming and J lost 7 bases; unmatched junction nucleotides: 7. CDR3 nucleotide sequence: TGCAGTGCTAGGCCCACAGGGGGTAGTGGCTACACCTTC. It specifies CSARPTGGSGYTF.

The V call is TRBV10-3, the J call TRBJ2-5; no reliable D call. The better agreement between TRBJ2-1 and the DNA end casts doubt on the J call. This CDR3 spans 13 amino acids. Per the germline V gene, CDR1 is ENHRY and CDR2 is SYGVKD. CDR3 coding DNA: TGTGCCATCAGTGAGTCCCCAGCAGGTGAGCAGTTCTTC. Its protein is CAISESPAGEQFF.

The J gene is TRBJ2-5, the V gene TRBV10-3; 9 bases are a match to TRBD1. This CDR3 comprises 12 residues. Germline loops: CDR1 ENHRY, CDR2 SYGVKD. The CDR3 DNA is TGTGCGAGCGGGACAGGGAAGGAGACCCAGTACTTC. It yields the protein CASGTGKETQYF.

The chain has TRBV7-2 and TRBJ1-5; D call uncertain. The CDR3 contains 16 residues. V lost 3 bases and J lost 2, with 14 bases in between. The germline gives CDR1 SGHTA, CDR2 FQGNSA. The CDR3 DNA reads TGTGCCAGCAGCTTGCGTGGTATCCGTGGCAATCAGCCCCAGCATTTT. This gives the protein CASSLRGIRGNQPQHF. Based on the CDR3 plus reference TRBV7-2 and TRBJ1-5, the full variable domain is GAGVSQSPSNKVTEKGKDVELRCDPISGHTALYWYRQSLGQGLEFLIYFQGNSAPDKSGLPSDRFSAERTGGSVSTLTIQRTQQEDSAVYLCASSLRGIRGNQPQHFGDGTRLSIL.

The chain links TRBV7-2 to TRBJ2-5; 16 nucleotides line up with TRBD2. CDR1 and CDR2 (germline): SGHTA, FQGNSA. The length of the CDR3 is 17 residues. The ends lost 1 base at V and 5 bases at J; junction bases unmatched: 4. The CDR3 is CASSLVGLAGGLETQYF. The CDR3 nucleotides read TGTGCCAGCAGCTTAGTGGGACTAGCGGGGGGGCTTGAGACCCAGTACTTC.

This clonotype has a handful of counts. The chain links TRBV20-1 to TRBJ2-5; D tentatively fits TRBD1 or TRBD2 (5 bases each). V was trimmed by 3 bases and J by 5 bases, leaving 13 bases between them. Germline CDR1 and CDR2: DFQATT and SNEGSKA (reference sequence). The CDR3 covers 13 residues. CDR3 bases: TGCAGTGCTAGGAGGCAGGGAGTGGAGACCCAGTACTTC. This sequence encodes CSARRQGVETQYF.